The 26 T cell receptor beta chains presented below share a single source sample, sequenced in a study of cytomegalovirus exposure and HLA in healthy donors. The PCR was carried out with 60 Vbeta primers and 13 Jbeta primers. The protocol was immunoSEQ multiplex PCR, while the TCRdb copy is restricted to in-frame clones and leaves out a portion. There are 100,000 to 150,000 clones in the sample; 15% to 20% occur only once, and 2.9% lies in the top ten. The sequenced material came from PBMCs. Source of these receptors: a female donor in good health and CMV-seropositive.

This clone was picked up a small number of times. The V call is TRBV19, the J call TRBJ1-5, with 9 bases aligning to TRBD1. CDR3 length: 14 amino acids. The ends lost 3 bases at V and 6 bases at J; junction bases unmatched: 3. Per germline, CDR1 LNHDA and CDR2 SQIVND (reference sequence). The DNA for the CDR3 is TGTGCCAGTAGTATTGGGACAGGGACTCAGCCCCAGCATTTT. Translated: CASSIGTGTQPQHF.

The CDR3 sequence is CASSTGAGVLGYTF. The CDR3, as DNA: TGTGCCAGCAGTACGGGCGCCGGGGTTCTAGGCTACACCTTC. The chain joins TRBV2 to TRBJ1-2; D unclear. Germline V CDR1 and CDR2: SNHLY, FYNNEI. V lost 5 bases to trimming and J lost 8 bases, with 18 bases between them. The CDR3 extends over 14 amino acids.

This clone was observed a handful of times. The V gene is TRBV7-2, the J gene TRBJ1-5, with 10 bases lining up with TRBD1. The germline CDR1 and CDR2 sequences are SGHTA and FQGNSA. The CDR3 is 18 residues long. V was pared by 4 bases and J by 2 bases, with 11 bases of the junction left unmatched. CDR3 nucleotide sequence: TGTGCCAGCAGCTCCCACTATAGCGGGACAGGGGGCAATCAGCCCCAGCATTTT. This translates into CASSSHYSGTGGNQPQHF.

The rearrangement uses TRBV5-1 and TRBJ2-7; no reliable D call. Per the germline V gene, CDR1 is SGHRS and CDR2 is YFSETQ. V was shortened by 0 bases and J by 3 bases, with 19 bases between the two germline ends. The CDR3 spans 17 residues. The CDR3 nucleotides are TGCGCCAGCAGCTTGGGCCCCGGCGGCTTACTCGACTACGAGCAGTACTTC. Amino acid sequence: CASSLGPGGLLDYEQYF.

This clone has a handful of counts. The chain is built from TRBV6-1 and TRBJ2-7; 8 nucleotides line up with TRBD2. With V trimmed by 5 bases and J by 4 bases, 4 bases remained unmatched. The CDR3 has 13 amino acids. CDR1 is MNHNS, CDR2 SASEGT, per germline. The CDR3, as DNA: TGTGCCAGCAGTACGGGACTAGAGTACGAGCAGTACTTC. Amino acid sequence: CASSTGLEYEQYF.

This clone has just a few counts. The V gene is TRBV7-9, the J gene TRBJ1-5; the match to TRBD1 covers 8 bases. This CDR3 has 19 amino acids. Per the germline V gene, CDR1 is SEHNR and CDR2 is FQNEAQ (reference sequence). With 4 bases clipped from V and 0 bases from J, the junction kept 14 bases outside the gene matches. Here the CDR3 DNA reads TGTGCCAGCAGCTCGTACACCGGGACAGGATTTAATAGCAATCAGCCCCAGCATTTT. Residues: CASSSYTGTGFNSNQPQHF.

This clone was counted between two and nine times. The chain uses TRBV4-1 and TRBJ1-4; tentative D call: TRBD1 (5 bases). With 0 bases removed from V and 7 bases from J, the gap between germline ends came to 12 bases. The CDR3 consists of 15 residues. Germline loops: CDR1 MGHRA, CDR2 YSYEKL. The CDR3 loop reads CASSQEIREGEKLFF. CDR3 DNA: TGCGCCAGCAGCCAAGAAATCAGGGAAGGTGAAAAACTGTTTTTT.

V usage is TRBV4-2 and J usage is TRBJ1-1, with a weak D call TRBD1 (5 bases). The germline gives CDR1 LGHNA, CDR2 YNFKEQ. Trimming removed 1 base at V and 1 base at J, with 10 bases between. This CDR3 is built from 15 residues. This CDR3 is CASSQGAGTNTEAFF. DNA for the CDR3: TGTGCCAGCAGCCAAGGTGCGGGGACGAACACTGAAGCTTTCTTT.

CDR3 loop: CASRSRDNRNGYTF. The CDR3 DNA reads as TGTGCCAGCCGGAGCCGGGACAACCGAAACGGCTACACCTTC. The chain recombines TRBV6-5 with TRBJ1-2, with D tentatively TRBD1 (6 bases). This CDR3 contains 14 residues. V dropped 8 bases and J dropped 8 bases, with 21 bases sitting between them. Germline CDR1 and CDR2: MNHEY and SVGAGI.

V usage is TRBV29-1 and J usage is TRBJ2-3; 10 positions agree with TRBD1. CDR3 length: 15 residues. Germline V gives CDR1 SQVTM, CDR2 ANQGSEA. V lost 6 bases and J lost 2; bases outside the gene matches: 8. CDR3 nucleotides: TGCAGCGTCAAGAAGGGACAGGGGCACACAGATACGCAGTATTTT. Protein sequence: CSVKKGQGHTDTQYF.

The V gene is TRBV6-1, the J gene TRBJ2-7, with 9 bases aligning to TRBD2. Germline CDR1 and CDR2: MNHNS and SASEGT. The junction had 11 bases not matched to a gene; V was cut back by 8 bases and J by 3 bases. There are 15 residues in the CDR3. The CDR3 here is CASGLVAGVGYEQYF. CDR3 in DNA: TGTGCCAGCGGCTTAGTAGCGGGAGTAGGCTACGAGCAGTACTTC.

The rearrangement links TRBV7-9 to TRBJ2-7; a possible D gene is TRBD2 (5 bases). The V gene's germline CDR1 is SEHNR and CDR2 FQNEAQ (reference sequence). The CDR3 is 16 amino acids. Trimming cost V 0 bases and J 5 bases, with 17 bases left between them. The chain's CDR3 is CASSLAQTRVIHEQYF. CDR3 in DNA: TGTGCCAGCAGCTTAGCACAGACGAGGGTGATCCACGAGCAGTACTTC.

This chain joins TRBV28 and TRBJ2-2, with a possible D match to TRBD1 (5 bases). Germline assignment: CDR1 MDHEN and CDR2 SYDVKM. The CDR3 totals 14 residues. Trimming shortened V by 7 bases and J by 6 bases, and 15 bases separated the two germline ends. CDR3 residues: CASTRAGSSGELFF. Here the CDR3 DNA reads TGTGCCAGCACCAGGGCAGGGTCCTCCGGGGAGCTGTTTTTT.

The chain joins TRBV7-8 to TRBJ2-1, with D tentatively TRBD2 (6 bases). The CDR3 runs 11 residues. The V gene lost 5 bases and the J gene lost 7 bases, with 6 bases spanning the gap. CDR1 is SGHVS, CDR2 FQNEAQ, per germline. CDR3 bases: TGTGCCAGCAGCGGGGGGAATGAGCAGTTCTTC. Protein: CASSGGNEQFF.

The V gene is TRBV21-1, the J gene TRBJ2-7; the table calls TRBD2, which could not be checked here. TRBV21-1 is given as a pseudogene. This CDR3 spans 21 amino acids. CDR3 protein: CASSKERRGLAESRVRYEQYF. The CDR3 DNA follows: TGTGCCAGCAGCAAAGAACGGCGGGGACTAGCGGAGAGTCGGGTTCGCTACGAGCAGTACTTC.

V usage is TRBV5-1 and J usage is TRBJ1-3, with D unresolved. Deletions cut 5 bases from V and 2 bases from J, with 14 bases between. CDR3 length: 15 amino acids. Germline CDR1 and CDR2: SGHRS and YFSETQ. CDR3 protein: CASSSASGPGNTIYF. The CDR3 DNA reads as TGCGCCAGCAGTTCCGCTTCTGGGCCTGGAAACACCATATATTTT.

The chain couples TRBV10-1 to TRBJ2-3; 7 positions match TRBD2. With 2 bases clipped from V and 1 base from J, the junction kept 3 bases outside the gene matches. CDR3 length equals 15 residues. CDR1 and CDR2 from the germline V gene are WNHNN and SYGVQD (reference sequence). The CDR3 protein is CASSELGGGTDTQYF. CDR3 DNA: TGCGCCAGCAGTGAGCTTGGGGGGGGCACAGATACGCAGTATTTT.

This clone was picked up a small number of times. The chain uses TRBV6-6 and TRBJ2-7, with 7 bases fitting TRBD1. The J segment lost 0 bases and the V segment lost 7 bases, leaving 3 bases of the junction unmatched. This CDR3 spans 13 amino acids. CDR1 MNHNY and CDR2 SVGAGI come from the germline V gene (reference sequence). The CDR3 protein is CASTHRGSYEQYF. In DNA form, the CDR3 reads TGTGCCAGCACCCACAGGGGCTCCTACGAGCAGTACTTC.

The genes are TRBV4-3 and TRBJ2-3; D may be TRBD2 (7 bases). Deletions cut 1 base from V and 2 bases from J, with 22 bases between. This CDR3 is built from 19 residues. Germline V gene lookup returns CDR1 LGHNA and CDR2 YSLEER. The CDR3 DNA reads as TGCGCCAGCAGCCAAGGGCCGAGGGGGGGGACATTAGACACAGATACGCAGTATTTT. It yields the protein CASSQGPRGGTLDTDTQYF.

This clone was observed a few times. The CDR3 sequence: CASSAGTGGADTQYF. As DNA, the CDR3 is TGTGCCAGCAGTGCCGGGACAGGGGGCGCAGATACGCAGTATTTT. The chain recombines TRBV6-5 with TRBJ2-3, with 12 bases aligning to TRBD1. J lost 4 bases, V lost 5 bases, and 4 bases had no gene match. Germline V gene lookup returns CDR1 MNHEY and CDR2 SVGAGI. The CDR3 length is 15 residues.

The rearrangement joins TRBV15 to TRBJ1-4, with D perhaps TRBD1 (5 bases). Germline V lookup: CDR1 LNHNV, CDR2 YYDKDF (reference sequence). V was clipped by 0 bases and J by 7 bases, with 12 bases between them. The CDR3 runs 15 residues. CDR3 sequence (DNA): TGTGCCACCAGCAGAGAAAAGGGGTTTGGTGAAAAACTGTTTTTT. This sequence encodes CATSREKGFGEKLFF.

Here the CDR3 reads CAIKAPLAGPYEQYF. The DNA for the CDR3 is TGTGCCATCAAGGCCCCACTAGCGGGACCCTACGAGCAGTACTTC. The chain links TRBV10-3 to TRBJ2-7, with 10 bases matching TRBD2. Trimming removed 7 bases from V and 2 bases from J; junction bases left unmatched: 8. This CDR3 has 15 residues. Looked up from germline, CDR1 is ENHRY and CDR2 is SYGVKD.

This clone was counted only a few times. The V call is TRBV6-1, the J call TRBJ2-2, with D possibly matching TRBD1 (5 bases). The germline CDR1 and CDR2 sequences are MNHNS and SASEGT. The V gene lost 4 bases and the J gene lost 13 bases, with 16 bases spanning the gap. The CDR3 contains 13 residues. CDR3 region: CASSAWTLRGLFF. The CDR3, as DNA: TGTGCCAGCAGTGCCTGGACGCTAAGGGGGCTGTTTTTT.

This clone was seen a handful of times. This chain joins TRBV6-6 and TRBJ1-1; weak D call: TRBD1 (5 bases). V shed 0 bases and J shed 2 bases, with 7 bases lying between them. This CDR3 comprises 14 residues. The germline V gene encodes CDR1 MNHNY and CDR2 SVGAGI (reference sequence). CDR3 in DNA: TGTGCCAGCAGTTACTCGGGGGGAAACACTGAAGCTTTCTTT. The encoded protein is CASSYSGGNTEAFF.

This clone was detected a few times. The chain employs TRBV7-2 and TRBJ1-2; 9 bases are shared with TRBD1. Germline values: CDR1 SGHTA, CDR2 FQGNSA. With V trimmed by 4 bases and J by 5 bases, 11 bases remained unmatched. CDR3 size: 16 residues. The CDR3 nucleotides are TGTGCCAGCAGCTCCCGGGACAGGGTACCCATATATGGCTACACCTTC. It codes for CASSSRDRVPIYGYTF.

The chain couples TRBV4-3 to TRBJ1-1; no clear D gene. The CDR3 runs to 14 residues. Trimming pared 4 bases from V and 3 bases from J, leaving 12 bases between. The V gene's germline CDR1 is LGHNA and CDR2 YSLEER. The CDR3 DNA reads as TGCGCCAGCAGCCCAAGATCGGCGGACACTGAAGCTTTCTTT. The encoded protein is CASSPRSADTEAFF.